This T cell receptor (beta chain) was captured in a study of T cell responses to AZD1222 COVID-19 vaccine. Whole-study findings and limits: Spike regions recognized by vaccine-associated CD4 TCRs spanned the protein, led by 160-218 and 743-854. The reported proportion of spike-specific TCRs targeting unmutated variant regions was nearly half. Clonal diversity was possibly underestimated, and the donors were mostly white British, with more females. Sampling captured repertoires only after the peak T cell response.

In the case of this clone: As yet, its antigen is unknown.

Germline CDR1 reads ENHRY; CDR2 reads SYGVKD. Trimming took off 2 bases at V and 3 bases at J, with 10 bases between the two ends. The CDR3 spans 14 residues. Repertoires were generated with immunoSEQ multiplex PCR, while TCRdb's copy carries only in-frame clones and drops some. The sample contains roughly 96,000 clones, approximately 88% of which appear only once. This chain joins TRBV10-3 and TRBJ1-2, with a possible D match to TRBD1 (6 bases). The receptor comes from an adult who received the AZD1222 COVID-19 vaccine. The input for sequencing was peripheral blood, taken 28 days after the second AZD1222 dose. In DNA form, the CDR3 reads TGTGCCATCAGTGAGGGGGGCGCGGACTATGGCTACACCTTC. Translated: CAISEGGADYGYTF.